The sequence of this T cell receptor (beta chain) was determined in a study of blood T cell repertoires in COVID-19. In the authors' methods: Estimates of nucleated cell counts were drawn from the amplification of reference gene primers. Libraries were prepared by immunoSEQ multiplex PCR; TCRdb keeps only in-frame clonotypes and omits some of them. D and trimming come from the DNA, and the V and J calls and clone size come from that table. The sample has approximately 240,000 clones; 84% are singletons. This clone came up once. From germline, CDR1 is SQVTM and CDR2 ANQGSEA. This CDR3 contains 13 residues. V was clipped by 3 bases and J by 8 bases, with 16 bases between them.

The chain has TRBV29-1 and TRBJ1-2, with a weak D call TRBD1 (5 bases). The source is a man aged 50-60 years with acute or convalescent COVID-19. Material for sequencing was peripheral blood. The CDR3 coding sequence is TGCAGCGTTGAGGGCCGGACATTGGGGGGCTACACCTTC. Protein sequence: CSVEGRTLGGYTF.